This is a list of T cell receptor beta chains from one sample in a study of T-cell reconstitution after alpha-beta-depleted transplantation in children. A single record per CDR3 protein comes from TCRdb applying MiXCR to the PCR reads. The sample has 300,000 to 400,000 distinct CDR3 sequences, 15% to 20% seen once. Sample: PBMCs, mostly from graft donor cells, taken 360 days after TCRalphabeta/CD19-depleted stem cell transplant. These receptor sequences come from a male patient under 10 years old who had a stem cell transplant for acute lymphoblastic leukemia, so the T cells may come from the graft donor. CDR3s include the opening cysteine and the closing phenylalanine or tryptophan. D genes are given only for firm matches. Where a row states a size, it is once, few, many or the class of an expanded clone; other rows omit it.

V	D	size	J	CDR3	DNA
TRBV20-1	TRBD1	NA	TRBJ2-1	CSAGIGQGLNEQFF	TGCAGTGCTGGTATCGGACAGGGTTTAAATGAGCAGTTCTTC
TRBV9	NA	many	TRBJ2-1	CASSVGYNEQFF	TGTGCCAGCAGCGTAGGGTACAATGAGCAGTTCTTC
TRBV10-3	NA	NA	TRBJ1-1	CAISALGLNTEAFF	TGTGCCATCAGTGCCCTTGGGTTGAACACTGAAGCTTTCTTT
TRBV20-1	TRBD2	NA	TRBJ2-3	CSARRTSGYTDTQYF	TGCAGTGCTAGGAGGACTAGCGGTTACACAGATACGCAGTATTTT
TRBV30	TRBD2	NA	TRBJ2-7	CAWSVMGGRPHYEQYF	TGTGCCTGGAGTGTAATGGGCGGGAGGCCCCACTACGAGCAGTACTTC
TRBV5-1	TRBD2	NA	TRBJ2-6	CASSFLASGTGANVLTF	TGCGCCAGCAGCTTTCTGGCTAGCGGGACTGGGGCCAACGTCCTGACTTTC
TRBV20-1	NA	NA	TRBJ2-6	CSARDLGSGANVLTF	TGCAGTGCTAGAGATCTGGGCTCTGGGGCCAACGTCCTGACTTTC
TRBV5-1	NA	NA	TRBJ2-3	CASRGGSSTDTQYF	TGCGCCTCCCGGGGAGGATCTAGCACAGATACGCAGTATTTT
TRBV6-5	TRBD1	many	TRBJ2-3	CASSPGQGPDTQYF	TGTGCCAGCAGCCCGGGACAGGGCCCAGATACGCAGTATTTT
TRBV5-5	NA	NA	TRBJ1-2	CASNPTEGSVYGYTF	TGTGCCAGCAACCCGACCGAGGGAAGTGTCTATGGCTACACCTTC
TRBV20-1	TRBD2	few	TRBJ2-7	CSASKLAGGREQYF	TGCAGTGCGAGCAAACTAGCGGGAGGTAGGGAGCAGTACTTC
TRBV12-3/TRBV12-4	TRBD2	NA	TRBJ2-3	CASSLDLAGRGTDTQYF	TGTGCCAGCAGTTTAGACCTAGCGGGGCGGGGCACAGATACGCAGTATTTT
TRBV4-3	NA	NA	TRBJ2-1	CASSQAFLRAAYNEQFF	TGCGCCAGCAGCCAAGCGTTCCTGAGGGCGGCCTACAATGAGCAGTTCTTC
TRBV4-3	NA	many	TRBJ2-7	CASSQGIYYEQYF	TGCGCCAGCAGCCAAGGGATCTACTACGAGCAGTACTTC
TRBV10-3	TRBD2	NA	TRBJ2-1	CACSGRAYNEQFF	TGTGCCTGTAGCGGGAGGGCTTACAATGAGCAGTTCTTC
TRBV5-6	NA	NA	TRBJ1-5	CASRHPGGGPPCNQPQHF	TGTGCCAGCAGGCACCCTGGTGGGGGTCCCCCCTGCAATCAGCCCCAGCATTTT
TRBV11-2	TRBD1	NA	TRBJ1-6	CASSSRTGSSPLHF	TGTGCCAGCAGCTCCCGGACAGGGAGTTCACCCCTCCACTTT
TRBV18	NA	few	TRBJ2-2	CASSQASFTGELFF	TGTGCCAGCTCACAAGCTAGTTTCACCGGGGAGCTGTTTTTT
TRBV12-3/TRBV12-4	NA	few	TRBJ2-7	CASISGQGRVGEQYF	TGTGCCAGCATTTCCGGGCAGGGTCGAGTAGGCGAGCAGTACTTC
TRBV12-3/TRBV12-4	NA	many	TRBJ2-5	CASMGDGETQYF	TGTGCCAGCATGGGGGATGGAGAGACCCAGTACTTC
TRBV7-2	NA	NA	TRBJ2-2	CASSLDGRRTGELFF	TGTGCCAGCAGCTTAGACGGGAGAAGGACCGGGGAGCTGTTTTTT
TRBV5-5	TRBD2	NA	TRBJ2-3	CASSPGLAGGSTDTQYF	TGTGCCAGCAGCCCGGGACTAGCGGGAGGTAGCACAGATACGCAGTATTTT
TRBV6-1	TRBD1	many	TRBJ2-7	CASSSGGTGHEQYF	TGTGCCAGCAGCTCCGGCGGGACAGGTCACGAGCAGTACTTC
TRBV4-1	NA	few	TRBJ2-7	CASSQTGWEQYF	TGCGCCAGCAGCCAAACGGGTTGGGAGCAGTACTTC
TRBV12-3/TRBV12-4	NA	many	TRBJ1-2	CASSLVTPTYGYTF	TGTGCCAGCAGTTTGGTTACCCCTACTTATGGCTACACCTTC
TRBV5-1	TRBD1	few	TRBJ1-2	CASSLDPGTGYGYTF	TGCGCCAGCAGCTTGGACCCCGGGACAGGCTATGGCTACACCTTC
TRBV6-1	TRBD1	few	TRBJ2-1	CASMDRGPPSKHGQFF	TGTGCCAGCATGGACAGGGGTCCTCCTTCAAAGCACGGGCAGTTCTTC
TRBV7-6	TRBD1	NA	TRBJ2-7	CASSSRDRGNEQYF	TGTGCCAGCAGCTCCCGGGACAGGGGTAACGAGCAGTACTTC
TRBV18	NA	NA	TRBJ2-7	CASSPPATRRNEQYF	TGTGCCAGCTCACCACCAGCGACCCGCAGGAACGAGCAGTACTTC
TRBV9	NA	many	TRBJ1-1	CASSVAPGTQGQEAFF	TGTGCCAGCAGCGTAGCCCCCGGGACCCAAGGTCAGGAGGCTTTCTTT
TRBV9	TRBD2	NA	TRBJ2-3	CASSVAGGGRTDTQYF	TGTGCCAGCAGCGTAGCGGGAGGGGGACGCACAGATACGCAGTATTTT
TRBV5-1	NA	NA	TRBJ1-1	CASSLHRGVNTEAFF	TGCGCCAGCAGCCTGCATCGTGGGGTGAACACTGAAGCTTTCTTT
TRBV2	TRBD1	many	TRBJ2-7	CASGTVEQYF	TGTGCCAGCGGGACAGTCGAGCAGTACTTC
TRBV6-1	NA	few	TRBJ2-5	CASSVIFLSDLYF	TGTGCCAGCAGTGTTATCTTTTTGTCGGACCTCTACTTC
TRBV6-5	NA	NA	TRBJ2-3	CASSYSTTTRGGADTQYF	TGTGCCAGCAGTTACTCGACTACAACTAGAGGGGGTGCAGATACGCAGTATTTT
TRBV4-1	NA	NA	TRBJ2-6	CASSQGVTGNSGANVLTF	TGCGCCAGCAGCCAAGGGGTCACAGGGAACTCTGGGGCCAACGTCCTGACTTTC
TRBV3-1	TRBD1	NA	TRBJ2-7	CASSRQGSEQYF	TGTGCCAGCAGCCGACAGGGTTCCGAGCAGTACTTC
TRBV28	TRBD2	once	TRBJ2-5	CASSLKLTRLAGIQETQYF	TGTGCCAGCAGTCTCAAACTTACCCGACTAGCGGGAATCCAAGAGACCCAGTACTTC
TRBV5-4	NA	few	TRBJ2-5	CASSSVANQETQYF	TGTGCCAGCAGCTCGGTGGCAAACCAAGAGACCCAGTACTTC
TRBV10-3	NA	NA	TRBJ2-5	CATRALFGQETQYF	TGTGCCACCCGGGCCCTATTTGGGCAAGAGACCCAGTACTTC
TRBV28	NA	NA	TRBJ2-5	CASSLFGDQETQYF	TGTGCCAGCAGTTTATTTGGCGACCAAGAGACCCAGTACTTC